Presented here are 12 T cell receptor beta chains from one specimen sequenced in a study of Ad26.COV2.S vaccination and SARS-CoV-2 variants (dated by TCRdb to 2020 to 2022). The sample's treatment or condition label, in plain terms: approximately 18 received Ad26.COV2.S at low or high dose, single or two shots; several received placebo; per-sample allocation not given. For vaccine and placebo recipients, repertoires were sequenced using samples collected on day 63 after the first injection. Library preparation was by the immunoSEQ multiplex PCR assay. TCRdb provides this immuneACCESS table in a form limited to in-frame rearrangements. Some clones are lacking; in checked studies, under half of them reflect an unresolved V gene, and why the rest are absent is not known. Across this sample there are 300,000 to 400,000 clones, with more than 75% seen only once. Together, the top ten hold approximately 3.5% of the sample.

The input for sequencing was peripheral blood, taken in a trial of Ad26.COV2.S vaccine versus placebo. The source of these receptors is a person between 18 and 65 years old who received the Ad26.COV2.S COVID-19 vaccine or a placebo.

The chain joins TRBV21-1 to TRBJ2-1; the table's TRBD2 call for D was not verified on the DNA. TRBV21-1 is a pseudogene locus. The CDR3 totals 17 residues. The CDR3 reads CASSKDGLTGITNEQFF. The CDR3 DNA is TGTGCCAGCAGCAAAGACGGCCTAACCGGGATTACCAATGAGCAGTTCTTC.

The chain has TRBV7-2 and TRBJ1-1; D may be TRBD1 (6 bases). The CDR3 runs 15 residues. Deletions cut 5 bases from V and 8 bases from J, with 21 bases between. Germline-derived CDR1 and CDR2 are SGHTA and FQGNSA. The CDR3 region has the DNA TGTGCCAGCAGCCCTCAGGGCAGGGGCCCCGGGGAAGCTTTCTTT. Translated: CASSPQGRGPGEAFF.

The rearrangement uses TRBV30 and TRBJ2-2; maybe TRBD2 (6 bases). Germline V CDR1 and CDR2: GTSNPN, SVGIG (reference sequence). Trimming shortened V by 2 bases and J by 6 bases, and 19 bases separated the two germline ends. The CDR3 loop spans 16 amino acids. The CDR3 bases are TGTGCCTGGAGTTCTGGCTCCGGGAGAAGGGCCGGGGAGCTGTTTTTT. Encoded protein: CAWSSGSGRRAGELFF.

This sequence joins TRBV19 and TRBJ2-2, with D perhaps TRBD2 (6 bases). Trimming stripped 5 bases from V and 5 bases from J, with 18 bases between. Germline V gene data show CDR1 as LNHDA and CDR2 as SQIVND (reference sequence). There are 16 residues in the CDR3. CDR3 region: CASSERAGRTTGELFF. CDR3 DNA: TGTGCCAGTAGTGAGAGGGCGGGACGGACTACCGGGGAGCTGTTTTTT.

This clone was counted between two and nine times. The junction differs from germline at one of its ends, possibly a read error. This chain uses TRBV14 with TRBJ2-6; weak D call: TRBD2 (5 bases). This CDR3 has 13 amino acids. Per the germline V gene, CDR1 is SGHDN and CDR2 is FVKESK. The CDR3 is CASSQGGQLLRAF. The CDR3 coding sequence is TGTGCCAGCAGCCAAGGAGGGCAGCTGCTTCGGGCTTTC.

The rearrangement links TRBV6-2 or TRBV6-3 to TRBJ1-1; D might be TRBD1 (5 bases). The length of the CDR3 is 15 residues. Trimming left V 3 bases short and J 3 bases short, with 14 bases between. Germline CDR1 and CDR2: MNHEY and SVGEGT. The CDR3 sequence is CASSYIGQGDTEAFF. CDR3 nucleotides: TGTGCCAGCAGTTATATAGGGCAGGGCGACACTGAAGCTTTCTTT.

There are many counts of this clone. The J gene is TRBJ1-6, the V gene TRBV6-5; 11 bases map to TRBD1. The CDR3 sequence is 14 residues long. Germline CDR1 is MNHEY and CDR2 is SVGAGI. The junction had 12 bases not matched to a gene; V was cut back by 10 bases and J by 13 bases. As DNA, the CDR3 is TGTGCCACCTTACCGGGACAGGGGGTAGGGCCCCTCCACTTT. This sequence encodes CATLPGQGVGPLHF.

This chain uses TRBV10-3 with TRBJ2-2, with 10 bases lining up with TRBD1. The CDR3 runs to 17 residues. Germline V gene data show CDR1 as ENHRY and CDR2 as SYGVKD. Losses at the gene ends were 6 bases for V and 6 bases for J; bases not matched to a gene: 13. CDR3 sequence (DNA): TGTGCCATCAGGGCCGGGACAGGGGCTTTTTTGGCCGGGGAGCTGTTTTTT. Residues: CAIRAGTGAFLAGELFF.

The chain links TRBV19 to TRBJ2-1; 7 bases match TRBD1. The CDR3 runs to 16 residues. Per the germline V gene, CDR1 is LNHDA and CDR2 is SQIVND (reference sequence). J lost 4 bases, V lost 3 bases, and 9 bases had no gene match. CDR3 loop: CASSIPGQTYYNEQFF. In nucleotides, the CDR3 is TGTGCCAGTAGTATCCCGGGACAGACTTATTACAATGAGCAGTTCTTC.

The chain links TRBV4-3 to TRBJ2-5; D is perhaps TRBD2 (5 bases). V was trimmed by 0 bases and J by 2 bases, leaving 13 bases between them. Germline CDR1 and CDR2: LGHNA and YSLEER. The CDR3 sequence is 16 residues long. As DNA, the CDR3 is TGCGCCAGCAGCCAAGATGCCCGGGAAGATCAAGAGACCCAGTACTTC. It is translated as CASSQDAREDQETQYF.

The genes are TRBV20-1 and TRBJ2-7; perhaps TRBD1 as D (5 bases). The CDR3 totals 15 residues. The germline V gene encodes CDR1 DFQATT and CDR2 SNEGSKA (reference sequence). Deletions cut 3 bases from V and 3 bases from J, with 18 bases between. CDR3 DNA sequence: TGCAGTGCTAGTAAGCCTCTGGCAGGGTACTACGAGCAGTACTTC. Translating it yields CSASKPLAGYYEQYF.

The rearrangement uses TRBV6-2 or TRBV6-3 and TRBJ2-7, with TRBD1 matching 9 bases. This CDR3 has 15 residues. Unmatched junction bases numbered 7, after V lost 5 bases and J lost 2 bases. CDR1 and CDR2 from the germline V gene are MNHEY and SVGEGT. The CDR3 spells CASSGRDRAPYEQYF. For the CDR3, the DNA is TGTGCCAGCAGTGGGCGGGACAGGGCCCCCTACGAGCAGTACTTC.